A selection of T cell receptor beta chains follows, all from one sample in a study of OX40 agonist ivuxolimab in advanced cancers. Assay: immunoSEQ multiplex PCR; the TCRdb copy retains only in-frame clones and omits some. The repertoire includes almost 50,000 clones, about 86% of them detected once, and roughly 1.7% sits in the top ten. Sequenced here: CD4+ or CD8+ T cells sorted from blood, sampled in a trial of the OX40 agonist ivuxolimab. The source is an adult with an advanced solid tumor such as melanoma, head and neck, liver or kidney cancer. Each CDR3 is given with its conserved first and last residue. Fields, in order: J gene, V gene, D gene, CDR3 length, clone size, CDR3 DNA, CDR3 protein. A D gene is named only where the DNA matches it firmly. Only part of the rows carry a size: once, few, many, or a class if the clone is expanded.

J gene: TRBJ2-7; V gene: TRBV28; D gene: TRBD2; CDR3 length: 13; clone size: few; CDR3 DNA: TGTGCCAGCAAAAGCGGGAGTGGTGACGAGCAGTACTTC; CDR3 protein: CASKSGSGDEQYF
J gene: TRBJ1-3; V gene: TRBV19; D gene: NA; CDR3 length: 15; clone size: NA; CDR3 DNA: TGTGCCAGTAGTCTCGGGGGAGTCTCTGGAAACACCATATATTTT; CDR3 protein: CASSLGGVSGNTIYF
J gene: TRBJ2-3; V gene: TRBV2; D gene: NA; CDR3 length: 14; clone size: few; CDR3 DNA: TGTGCCAGCGTGCCTACCACTGTAACAGATACGCAGTATTTT; CDR3 protein: CASVPTTVTDTQYF
J gene: TRBJ2-7; V gene: TRBV5-6; D gene: NA; CDR3 length: 11; clone size: NA; CDR3 DNA: TGTGCCAGCAGCTTGGGTTACGAGCAGTACTTC; CDR3 protein: CASSLGYEQYF
J gene: TRBJ1-2; V gene: TRBV10-2; D gene: NA; CDR3 length: 14; clone size: NA; CDR3 DNA: TGCGCCAGCGGAGGGGCCAGTTCTAACTATGGCTACACCTTC; CDR3 protein: CASGGASSNYGYTF
J gene: TRBJ2-3; V gene: TRBV6-5; D gene: NA; CDR3 length: 15; clone size: NA; CDR3 DNA: TGTGCCAGCAGTCCCTTTGGGAGAGGAACAGATACGCAGTATTTT; CDR3 protein: CASSPFGRGTDTQYF
J gene: TRBJ2-1; V gene: TRBV5-4; D gene: NA; CDR3 length: 16; clone size: NA; CDR3 DNA: TGTGCCAGCAGCCAGAGGGGGGGAGGTCCTCTCAAGGAGCAGTTCTTC; CDR3 protein: CASSQRGGGPLKEQFF
J gene: TRBJ2-7; V gene: TRBV28; D gene: NA; CDR3 length: 14; clone size: NA; CDR3 DNA: TGTGCCAGCAGTTTGCCGGAGGCTGGGTACGAGCAGTACTTC; CDR3 protein: CASSLPEAGYEQYF
J gene: TRBJ1-2; V gene: TRBV28; D gene: NA; CDR3 length: 15; clone size: NA; CDR3 DNA: TGTGCCAGCGGGTTCTCCAGCGGGCTGAACTATGGCTACACCTTC; CDR3 protein: CASGFSSGLNYGYTF
J gene: TRBJ1-3; V gene: TRBV30; D gene: TRBD1; CDR3 length: 15; clone size: NA; CDR3 DNA: TGTGCCTGGAGTCCTGGGACAGCCTCTGGAAACACCATATATTTT; CDR3 protein: CAWSPGTASGNTIYF
J gene: TRBJ2-1; V gene: TRBV11-2; D gene: TRBD2; CDR3 length: 15; clone size: few; CDR3 DNA: TGTGCCAGCAGCTTAGAACTAGCGGGGTACAATGAGCAGTTCTTC; CDR3 protein: CASSLELAGYNEQFF
J gene: TRBJ1-5; V gene: TRBV6-4; D gene: NA; CDR3 length: 13; clone size: NA; CDR3 DNA: TGTGCCAGCAGTGTTCAGTGGGGTCAGCCCCAGCATTTT; CDR3 protein: CASSVQWGQPQHF
J gene: TRBJ2-7; V gene: TRBV28; D gene: NA; CDR3 length: 11; clone size: NA; CDR3 DNA: TGTGCCAGCAGCACAATACACGAGCAGTACTTC; CDR3 protein: CASSTIHEQYF
J gene: TRBJ1-4; V gene: TRBV4-1; D gene: TRBD1; CDR3 length: 15; clone size: NA; CDR3 DNA: TGCGCCAGCAGCCTACTGGGACAGGGTGATGAAAAACTGTTTTTT; CDR3 protein: CASSLLGQGDEKLFF
J gene: TRBJ2-7; V gene: TRBV28; D gene: TRBD2; CDR3 length: 16; clone size: few; CDR3 DNA: TGTGCCAGCAGTTCCCTCAGCGGGGGACGGACCTACGAGCAGTACTTC; CDR3 protein: CASSSLSGGRTYEQYF
J gene: TRBJ1-6; V gene: TRBV6-1; D gene: TRBD1; CDR3 length: 15; clone size: NA; CDR3 DNA: TGTGCCAGCAGTGGCGACAGGGGATATAATTCACCCCTCCACTTT; CDR3 protein: CASSGDRGYNSPLHF
J gene: TRBJ2-7; V gene: TRBV7-6; D gene: TRBD2; CDR3 length: 18; clone size: NA; CDR3 DNA: TGTGCCAGCAGCCCAGGGGTATTTCTAGCGGGGCGATCCCACGAGCAGTACTTC; CDR3 protein: CASSPGVFLAGRSHEQYF
J gene: TRBJ2-7; V gene: TRBV5-1; D gene: NA; CDR3 length: 13; clone size: NA; CDR3 DNA: TGCGCCAGCAGCTCCCCCACGGGAAGCGAGCAGTACTTC; CDR3 protein: CASSSPTGSEQYF
J gene: TRBJ2-7; V gene: TRBV19; D gene: TRBD1; CDR3 length: 15; clone size: NA; CDR3 DNA: TGTGCCAGTAGTATAAAGGAACAGGGGGACTACGAGCAGTACTTC; CDR3 protein: CASSIKEQGDYEQYF
J gene: TRBJ2-7; V gene: TRBV5-1; D gene: TRBD1; CDR3 length: 15; clone size: NA; CDR3 DNA: TGCGCCAGCAGCCCGGTTGGGGACAGGGTCCACGAGCAGTACTTC; CDR3 protein: CASSPVGDRVHEQYF
J gene: TRBJ1-5; V gene: TRBV4-1; D gene: NA; CDR3 length: 16; clone size: NA; CDR3 DNA: TGCGCCAGCAGCCAAACTACCCTCAGGGGCCCACAGCCCCAGCATTTT; CDR3 protein: CASSQTTLRGPQPQHF
J gene: TRBJ2-7; V gene: TRBV7-2; D gene: NA; CDR3 length: 13; clone size: NA; CDR3 DNA: TGTGCCAGCAGCTTAGCGGGCTCTTACGAGCAGTACTTC; CDR3 protein: CASSLAGSYEQYF
J gene: TRBJ2-7; V gene: TRBV9; D gene: NA; CDR3 length: 15; clone size: NA; CDR3 DNA: TGTGCCAGCAGCGGAGGACAGTTAAGGCCCTACGAGCAGTACTTC; CDR3 protein: CASSGGQLRPYEQYF
J gene: TRBJ2-6; V gene: TRBV6-5; D gene: NA; CDR3 length: 13; clone size: NA; CDR3 DNA: TGTGCCAGCAGTTTTGGAGGGGCCAACGTCCTGACTTTC; CDR3 protein: CASSFGGANVLTF
J gene: TRBJ1-1; V gene: TRBV28; D gene: NA; CDR3 length: 14; clone size: NA; CDR3 DNA: TGTGCCAGCAACAATGACTCCCCTGGATCTGAAGCTTTCTTT; CDR3 protein: CASNNDSPGSEAFF
J gene: TRBJ2-6; V gene: TRBV6-5; D gene: NA; CDR3 length: 15; clone size: once; CDR3 DNA: TGTGCCAGCAGTTACACGGATTCTGGGGCCAACGTCCTGACTTTC; CDR3 protein: CASSYTDSGANVLTF
J gene: TRBJ2-1; V gene: TRBV30; D gene: TRBD1; CDR3 length: 15; clone size: once; CDR3 DNA: TGTGCCTGGTCAGACCAGGGGGCTTCCTACAATGAGCAGTTCTTC; CDR3 protein: CAWSDQGASYNEQFF
J gene: TRBJ2-7; V gene: TRBV19; D gene: TRBD2; CDR3 length: 13; clone size: NA; CDR3 DNA: TGTGCCAGTAGTATTAGCGGGACCTACGAGCAGTACTTC; CDR3 protein: CASSISGTYEQYF
J gene: TRBJ1-5; V gene: TRBV7-2; D gene: TRBD1; CDR3 length: 18; clone size: NA; CDR3 DNA: TGTGCCAGCAGCTTAGTTGGTACAGGGGCCTATAGCAATCAGCCCCAGCATTTT; CDR3 protein: CASSLVGTGAYSNQPQHF
J gene: TRBJ2-7; V gene: TRBV27; D gene: TRBD2; CDR3 length: 16; clone size: NA; CDR3 DNA: TGTGCCAGCAGTTCCCCTCCGGGCCGCGGGAGGGACGAGCAGTACTTC; CDR3 protein: CASSSPPGRGRDEQYF